Each of the 27 T cell receptor beta chains below was sequenced from the same sample in a study of PD-1 blockade in classical Hodgkin lymphoma. Time point: cycle 4 day 1 (C4D1), after less than 7 weeks of nivolumab. Patients all relapsed after autologous stem cell transplantation, and there was variation in brentuximab vedotin exposure. Only in-frame clones appear in the TCRdb table, and some are missing; sequencing was by immunoSEQ multiplex PCR. The sample has under 40,000 clones, about four fifths seen once. This specimen was peripheral blood mononuclear cells (PBMCs), taken before the fourth cycle of nivolumab. These TCRs come from a human donor with classical Hodgkin lymphoma.

This chain joins TRBV7-3 and TRBJ2-7; 10 nucleotides line up with TRBD1. Looked up from germline, CDR1 is SGHTA and CDR2 is FQGTGA. CDR3 length: 14 residues. V lost 3 bases, J lost 6 bases, and 5 bases stayed unmatched. The CDR3 coding sequence is TGTGCCAGCAGCTTTGGGACAGGGGAAGGCGAGCAGTACTTC. Translating gives CASSFGTGEGEQYF.

This clone has a single count. The DNA of the CDR3 is TGTGCCAGCAGCTTACCCCGGGACAACTCTGGAAACACCATATATTTT. Its translation is CASSLPRDNSGNTIYF. The chain couples TRBV21-1 to TRBJ1-3; no check of the table's D call, TRBD1, against the DNA was made. TRBV21-1 is described as a pseudogene. The CDR3 runs 16 residues.

The chain links TRBV6-1 to TRBJ1-3; 7 nucleotides line up with TRBD1. The CDR3 runs 15 residues. Trimming cost V 6 bases and J 0 bases; bases outside gene matches: 5. Germline V gives CDR1 MNHNS, CDR2 SASEGT. The CDR3 reads CASRDRQGSGNTIYF. Here the CDR3 DNA reads TGTGCCAGCAGGGACCGACAGGGCTCTGGAAACACCATATATTTT.

This clone has only one observation. This chain uses TRBV11-3 with TRBJ1-3; possible D gene TRBD1, 5 bases. Trimming left V 3 bases short and J 8 bases short, with 14 bases between. The CDR3 is 14 residues long. Germline V gene lookup returns CDR1 SGHNT and CDR2 YENEEA. The CDR3 nucleotides read TGTGCCAGCAGCTTGCAGGGTGACGGGGACACCATATATTTT. Translating it yields CASSLQGDGDTIYF.

The V gene is TRBV7-2, the J gene TRBJ2-7; 15 nucleotides agree with TRBD2. The CDR3 extends over 18 amino acids. CDR1 SGHTA and CDR2 FQGNSA come from the germline V gene. With 2 bases clipped from V and 3 bases from J, the junction kept 8 bases outside the gene matches. The CDR3 loop reads CASSLTYWTSGRVYEQYF. CDR3 DNA: TGTGCCAGCAGCTTAACTTACTGGACTAGCGGGAGGGTCTACGAGCAGTACTTC. The complete variable domain, with remaining parts taken from reference TRBV7-2 and TRBJ2-7, reads GAGVSQSPSNKVTEKGKDVELRCDPISGHTALYWYRQSLGQGLEFLIYFQGNSAPDKSGLPSDRFSAERTGGSVSTLTIQRTQQEDSAVYLCASSLTYWTSGRVYEQYFGPGTRLTVT.

DNA for the CDR3: TGCGCCAGCAGCTTGTCGTTGTCCTCGCAGGGAAGTAATTCACCCCTCCACTTT. Protein: CASSLSLSSQGSNSPLHF. The chain uses TRBV5-1 and TRBJ1-6, with D tentatively TRBD1 (5 bases). Germline V gene data show CDR1 as SGHRS and CDR2 as YFSETQ. The CDR3 loop spans 18 amino acids. V lost 1 base and J lost 6, with 20 bases in between.

The chain has TRBV27 and TRBJ2-7; a weak D match, TRBD1 (6 bases). V lost 2 bases and J lost 3, with 11 bases in between. The CDR3 covers 14 residues. CDR1 is MNHEY, CDR2 SMNVEV, per germline (reference sequence). CDR3 bases: TGTGCCAGCAGTTTAAGGCGCAGGGGCTACGAGCAGTACTTC. Translation gives CASSLRRRGYEQYF.

The gene calls are TRBV11-2 and TRBJ2-5, with D tentatively TRBD1 (6 bases). V lost 1 base and J lost 2, with 17 bases in between. The CDR3 runs 17 residues. Per the germline V gene, CDR1 is SGHAT and CDR2 is FQNNGV. CDR3 loop: CASSLGFLRTAQETQYF. The DNA of the CDR3 is TGTGCCAGCAGCTTAGGTTTCCTCCGGACAGCACAAGAGACCCAGTACTTC.

The CDR3, as DNA: TGTGCCAGCAGCCCCTTGGCCGGGCTGTACACTGAAGCTTTCTTT. Translating gives CASSPLAGLYTEAFF. This chain joins TRBV27 and TRBJ1-1, with D hard to call. The germline V gene has CDR1 MNHEY and CDR2 SMNVEV (reference sequence). The CDR3 totals 15 residues. V lost 6 bases, J lost 3 bases, and 17 bases lay in between.

In this sample, this clone turned up once. The chain carries TRBV7-2 and TRBJ2-7; D remains unclear. This CDR3 is 17 amino acids long. V was pared by 0 bases and J by 5 bases, with 20 bases between. Germline values: CDR1 SGHTA, CDR2 FQGNSA. The DNA for the CDR3 is TGTGCCAGCAGCTTAGCGTCATGGGCGGCGGAGTTCCACGAGCAGTACGTC. Encoded protein: CASSLASWAAEFHEQYV.

Points on this clone: One junction end disagrees with the germline gene, perhaps due to a read error. The CDR3 sequence is CASGMGLNTEAFF. The CDR3 bases are TGTGCCAGTGGTATGGGATTGAACACTGAAGCTTTCTTT. The chain is built from TRBV19 and TRBJ1-1; D unclear. The CDR3 has 13 residues. The germline V gene encodes CDR1 LNHDA and CDR2 SQIVND (reference sequence).

The genes are TRBV5-7 and TRBJ1-1; D is perhaps TRBD1 (5 bases). TRBV5-7 is annotated as an ORF whose role is uncertain. This CDR3 region has 12 residues. The V end lost 0 bases, the J end lost 8 bases, and 8 bases lay between the germline ends. The chain's CDR3 is CASSLGQFEAFF. CDR3 coding DNA: TGTGCCAGCAGCTTGGGACAGTTCGAAGCTTTCTTT.

The J gene is TRBJ1-1, the V gene TRBV15; D ambiguous. From germline, CDR1 is LNHNV and CDR2 YYDKDF (reference sequence). The CDR3 runs to 17 residues. V lost 0 bases, J lost 0 bases, and 14 bases lay in between. The CDR3 sequence is CATSRDPGSSMNTEAFF. The CDR3 DNA reads TGTGCCACCAGCAGAGATCCGGGATCGTCCATGAACACTGAAGCTTTCTTT.

CDR3 sequence: CASSLAPGQGGEQYF. CDR3 DNA: TGTGCCAGCAGCTTAGCGCCGGGACAGGGTGGCGAGCAGTACTTC. The chain carries TRBV7-9 and TRBJ2-7, with TRBD1 identical over 9 bases. Germline trimming cut 0 bases from V and 6 bases from J; bases unmatched to any gene: 6. CDR3 length: 15 residues. Germline loops: CDR1 SEHNR, CDR2 FQNEAQ (reference sequence).

The chain combines TRBV4-1 with TRBJ2-3; tentatively, D is TRBD1 (6 bases). The length of the CDR3 is 13 residues. CDR1 is MGHRA, CDR2 YSYEKL, per germline. The V and J ends lost 8 bases and 4 bases respectively, with 13 bases between them. The CDR3 DNA reads TGCGCCAGCCGAAGGGGGATCTCAGATACGCAGTATTTT. This codes for CASRRGISDTQYF.

The chain uses TRBV29-1 and TRBJ2-3, with D unclear. Germline CDR1 reads SQVTM; CDR2 reads ANQGSEA. The V and J ends lost 3 bases and 2 bases respectively, with 3 bases between them. The CDR3 spans 11 residues. CDR3 amino acids: CSVEFTDTQYF. The DNA of the CDR3 is TGCAGCGTTGAGTTCACAGATACGCAGTATTTT.

The rearrangement links TRBV6-1 to TRBJ2-5; 12 bases line up with TRBD2. The CDR3 covers 15 residues. The junction had 2 bases not matched to a gene; V was cut back by 2 bases and J by 4 bases. CDR1 MNHNS and CDR2 SASEGT come from the germline V gene. For the CDR3, the DNA is TGTGCCAGCAGTGAACTAGCGGGGGGGCCAGAGACCCAGTACTTC. As protein: CASSELAGGPETQYF.

V usage is TRBV5-6 and J usage is TRBJ2-7; D not certain. V shed 0 bases and J shed 0 bases, with 7 bases lying between them. CDR3 size: 14 residues. Germline assignment: CDR1 SGHDT and CDR2 YYEEEE. The CDR3 region has the DNA TGTGCCAGCAGCTTGGATGCCAGCTCCTACGAGCAGTACTTC. Translating it yields CASSLDASSYEQYF.

The V and J genes are TRBV11-2 and TRBJ2-7, with TRBD1 matching over 7 bases. CDR1 is SGHAT, CDR2 FQNNGV, per germline. The CDR3 runs 15 residues. J gave up 4 bases and V 3 bases, and 9 bases lay outside the gene matches. The CDR3 spells CASSFIGQDGYEQYF. Written as DNA, the CDR3 is TGTGCCAGCAGCTTTATCGGACAGGACGGATACGAGCAGTACTTC.

The chain employs TRBV9 and TRBJ2-3; D remains ambiguous. Trimming took off 0 bases at V and 2 bases at J, with 13 bases between the two ends. The germline V gene encodes CDR1 SGDLS and CDR2 YYNGEE. This CDR3 region has 16 residues. CDR3 DNA: TGTGCCAGCAGCGTAGTGGACGGTAGGTCCACAGATACGCAGTATTTT. Its translation is CASSVVDGRSTDTQYF.

This rearrangement joins TRBV5-1 to TRBJ2-7; D is ambiguous. V lost 7 bases, J lost 1 base, and 18 bases lay in between. Per the germline V gene, CDR1 is SGHRS and CDR2 is YFSETQ. The CDR3 totals 15 residues. CDR3 loop: CASSLSPRPSYEQYF. DNA for the CDR3: TGCGCCAGCTCCCTCAGCCCGCGGCCGTCCTACGAGCAGTACTTC.

The chain employs TRBV9 and TRBJ1-5, with D perhaps matching TRBD1 (5 bases). The CDR3 extends over 14 amino acids. The V end was cut by 2 bases, the J end by 9 bases, with 15 bases between. Germline V gives CDR1 SGDLS, CDR2 YYNGEE. CDR3 sequence (DNA): TGTGCCAGCAGCGTTGGGACCGGCGAGGGGCCCCAGCATTTT. It translates to CASSVGTGEGPQHF. The variable domain in full, completed from reference TRBV9 and TRBJ1-5, reads DSGVTQTPKHLITATGQRVTLRCSPRSGDLSVYWYQQSLDQGLQFLIQYYNGEERAKGNILERFSAQQFPDLHSELNLSSLELGDSALYFCASSVGTGEGPQHFGDGTRLSIL.

The V gene is TRBV12-5, the J gene TRBJ1-6; D unresolved. Germline values: CDR1 LGHNT, CDR2 FRNRAP. CDR3 length equals 14 residues. V was pared by 4 bases and J by 2 bases, with 6 bases between. The CDR3 DNA sequence: TGTGCTAGTGGTTGGGCACCCTATAATTCACCCCTCCACTTT. Amino acid sequence: CASGWAPYNSPLHF.

The CDR3 loop reads CASSPRGRGSYEQYF. CDR3 sequence (DNA): TGTGCCAGCAGCCCCAGGGGAAGGGGATCTTACGAGCAGTACTTC. V and J are TRBV5-4 and TRBJ2-7; perhaps TRBD1 as D (6 bases). The CDR3 length is 15 residues. CDR1 and CDR2 (germline): SGHNT, YYREEE (reference sequence). The V end lost 4 bases, the J end lost 4 bases, and 18 bases lay between the germline ends.

This clone was seen a single time. This sequence joins TRBV13 and TRBJ2-7; 9 nucleotides match TRBD1. With 8 bases clipped from V and 6 bases from J, the junction kept 2 bases outside the gene matches. The CDR3 has 11 residues. Germline V gene data show CDR1 as PRHDT and CDR2 as FYEKMQ (reference sequence). The CDR3 coding sequence is TGTGCCAGCCAACAGGGGGCCGAGCAGTACGTC. Translating it yields CASQQGAEQYV.

This clone was seen a handful of times. The J gene is TRBJ2-2, the V gene TRBV10-3, with TRBD2 identical over 8 bases. V lost 0 bases and J lost 1; bases outside the gene matches: 1. This CDR3 spans 16 amino acids. Germline loops: CDR1 ENHRY, CDR2 SYGVKD. CDR3 bases: TGTGCCATCAGTGAGTCGAGCGGGGGGAACACCGGGGAGCTGTTTTTT. The encoded protein is CAISESSGGNTGELFF.

This chain uses TRBV14 with TRBJ2-7; D is unresolved. Germline CDR1 and CDR2: SGHDN and FVKESK. Trimming took 5 bases from V and 6 from J, leaving 20 bases between them. This CDR3 comprises 15 residues. The CDR3 region has the DNA TGTGCCAGCAGCACGGGCTGGACGCCCTTTATCGAGCAGTACTTC. This sequence encodes CASSTGWTPFIEQYF. The variable domain in full, with the rest retrieved from reference TRBV14 and TRBJ2-7, is EAGVTQFPSHSVIEKGQTVTLRCDPISGHDNLYWYRRVMGKEIKFLLHFVKESKQDESGMPNNRFLAERTGGTYSTLKVQPAELEDSGVYFCASSTGWTPFIEQYFGPGTRLTVT.